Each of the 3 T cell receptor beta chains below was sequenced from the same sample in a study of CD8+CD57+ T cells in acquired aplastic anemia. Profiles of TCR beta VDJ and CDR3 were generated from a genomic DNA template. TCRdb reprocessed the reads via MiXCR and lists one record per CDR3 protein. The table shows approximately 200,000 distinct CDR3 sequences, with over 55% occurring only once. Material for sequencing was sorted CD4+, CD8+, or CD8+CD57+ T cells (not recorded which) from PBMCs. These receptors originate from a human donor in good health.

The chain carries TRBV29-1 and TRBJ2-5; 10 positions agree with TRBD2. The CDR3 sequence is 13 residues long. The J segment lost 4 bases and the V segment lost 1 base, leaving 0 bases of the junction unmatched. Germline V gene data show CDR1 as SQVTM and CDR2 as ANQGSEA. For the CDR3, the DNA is TGCAGCGTTGAAGGACTAGCGGGAGAGACCCAGTACTTC. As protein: CSVEGLAGETQYF.

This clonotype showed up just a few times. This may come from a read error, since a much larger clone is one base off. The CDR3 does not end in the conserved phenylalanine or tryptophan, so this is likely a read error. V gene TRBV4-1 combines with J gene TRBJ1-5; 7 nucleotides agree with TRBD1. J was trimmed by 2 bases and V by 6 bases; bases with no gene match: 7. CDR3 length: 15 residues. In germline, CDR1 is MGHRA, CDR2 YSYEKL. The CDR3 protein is CASRPTGLGNQPQHL. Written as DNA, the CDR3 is TGCGCCAGCAGACCGACAGGGTTGGGCAATCAGCCCCAGCATTTG.

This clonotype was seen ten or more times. The CDR3 sequence: CASAPGYEYNEQFF. CDR3 nucleotide sequence: TGTGCCAGCGCTCCGGGTTATGAGTACAATGAGCAGTTCTTC. This chain connects TRBV6-5 to TRBJ2-1; unclear D gene. The CDR3 consists of 14 residues. The V gene lost 8 bases and the J gene lost 4 bases, with 15 bases spanning the gap. Germline V gene lookup returns CDR1 MNHEY and CDR2 SVGAGI.